This T cell receptor (beta chain) came from a study of T cells in Graves' hyperthyroidism and ophthalmopathy. Amplification of TCR beta CDR3 regions was performed using RNA transcripts as template. The study used the HTBI primer set for a first-round RT-PCR of the TCR CDR3. TCRdb re-called the multiplex PCR reads with MiXCR, one entry per CDR3 protein. The table includes some 510,000 distinct CDR3 sequences, around 21% detected once. This clonotype has a handful of counts. CDR1 is GTSNPN and CDR2 is SVGIG in the germline V gene (reference sequence). V was trimmed by 0 bases and J by 7 bases, leaving 13 bases between them. The CDR3 contains 15 residues.

The receptor's source is a man in his late teens or twenties with Graves' hyperthyroidism. V usage is TRBV30 and J usage is TRBJ1-6; the D gene is possibly TRBD1 (5 bases). The sequencing input was blood. CDR3 coding DNA: TGTGCCTGGAGTGTACGCGGGACTGGAAATTCACCCCTCCACTTT. The encoded protein is CAWSVRGTGNSPLHF. The full variable domain, completed using reference TRBV30 and TRBJ1-6, is SQTIHQWPATLVQPVGSPLSLECTVEGTSNPNLYWYRQAAGRGLQLLFYSVGIGQISSEVPQNLSASRPQDRQFILSSKKLLLSDSGFYLCAWSVRGTGNSPLHFGNGTRLTVT.